This passage covers 4 T cell receptor beta chains from one sample sequenced in a study of T cell repertoires in cytomegalovirus infection. From the reads, TCRdb called clonotypes with MiXCR, one entry per CDR3 protein. Of 150,000 to 200,000 distinct CDR3 sequences in the sample, approximately 15% were seen once. The sample taken for sequencing was PBMCs. These TCRs come from a human donor in good health (CMV status not recorded). Some clones in this sample may be carry-over from other donors' samples.

This clonotype was found many times. This chain uses TRBV19 with TRBJ1-5, with 7 bases fitting TRBD1. CDR1 LNHDA and CDR2 SQIVND come from the germline V gene (reference sequence). With 10 bases clipped from V and 11 bases from J, the junction kept 11 bases outside the gene matches. The CDR3 covers 12 residues. The CDR3 DNA sequence: TGTGCCACCCGGACAGGCTTCGTAACCCAGCATTTT. This codes for CATRTGFVTQHF.

This clonotype was seen repeatedly, ten times or more. The genes are TRBV6-6 and TRBJ2-1; the match to TRBD1 covers 8 bases. CDR1 is MNHNY and CDR2 is SVGAGI in the germline V gene (reference sequence). The CDR3 totals 14 residues. Unmatched junction bases numbered 7, after V lost 7 bases and J lost 5 bases. The CDR3 DNA is TGTGCCAGCACCCTACAGGGGGTCCACAATGAGCAGTTCTTC. It is translated as CASTLQGVHNEQFF.

The rearrangement links TRBV6-5 to TRBJ2-4; D might be TRBD1 (7 bases). The CDR3 totals 16 residues. Trimming cost V 7 bases and J 1 base, with 17 bases left between them. CDR1 and CDR2 (germline): MNHEY, SVGAGI. The CDR3 DNA is TGTGCCAGCAACCCAGGGGGGTTGAGGGCCAAAAACATTCAGTACTTC. Its translation is CASNPGGLRAKNIQYF.

The chain joins TRBV6-5 to TRBJ2-5; no definite D call. The germline CDR1 and CDR2 sequences are MNHEY and SVGAGI. The V end lost 6 bases, the J end lost 1 base, and 3 bases lay between the germline ends. The CDR3 has 11 residues. CDR3 nucleotide sequence: TGTGCCAGCAGATCCCAAGAGACCCAGTACTTC. Its protein is CASRSQETQYF.